This T cell receptor beta chain is drawn from a study of T cells in Graves' hyperthyroidism and ophthalmopathy. V was pared by 6 bases and J by 5 bases, with 14 bases between. The CDR3 contains 14 residues. The germline V gene has CDR1 MNHNS and CDR2 SASEGT. TCR beta CDR3 sequences were amplified from RNA transcripts. When the TCR CDR3 underwent first-round RT-PCR, the HTBI primer set was used. TCRdb re-derived calls from the multiplex PCR reads in MiXCR, one entry per CDR3 protein. The repertoire holds about 620,000 distinct CDR3 sequences, with about a sixth as singletons. There are many counts of this clonotype. Stable hyperthyroidism: no ophthalmopathy progression over 18 months of follow-up. Newly diagnosed hyperthyroidism patients aged 18 to 65 years had disease lasting under 2 months. Every diagnosis used clinical symptoms, serum thyroxine and TRAb, thyroid ultrasound and orbital computed tomography.

The clonotype originates from a woman in her 30s with Graves' hyperthyroidism. The source material was blood. This chain joins TRBV6-1 and TRBJ2-1; unclear D gene. CDR3 sequence: CASSPPGPNNEQFF. The CDR3 coding sequence is TGTGCCAGCAGCCCTCCCGGGCCTAACAATGAGCAGTTCTTC.